Below, 14 T cell receptor beta chains from the same sample are listed, as sequenced in a study of T-cell memory formation after mild COVID-19 (dated by TCRdb to 2020 to 2022). The library was produced with 5' RACE. Sequencing took place on an Illumina NovaSeq 6000. The public reads were reprocessed in TCRdb via fastp at Q25 and MiXCR, keeping in-frame beta chains. Every CDR3 protein is listed once, alongside the most common genes and DNA of its rows. In this sample the table shows about 250,000 distinct CDR3 sequences, approximately 19% of which occur a single time. Clones ranked in the top ten supply roughly 23% of the sample. The material sequenced was PBMCs or a T cell subset sorted from them (not recorded which). The receptors were sampled from a man aged 18 to 29 who had mild COVID-19 (a few samples of this study predate the infection). The sample titles of this study are shuffled in the database, so cell type and time point are left out; the donor was told from shared clones.

The table lists this clonotype with a few counts. CDR3 nucleotide sequence: TGTGCCAGCAGCCCGAGCGGGCCCGAAGGTTCACCCCTCCACTTT. This encodes CASSPSGPEGSPLHF. V usage is TRBV7-9 and J usage is TRBJ1-6; D is unresolved. Trimming cost V 5 bases and J 9 bases, with 17 bases left between them. Germline V gene sequence: CDR1 SEHNR, CDR2 FQNEAQ (reference sequence). This CDR3 has 15 residues.

This clonotype came up many times. The chain carries TRBV6-2 or TRBV6-3 and TRBJ2-7, with D perhaps TRBD1 (5 bases). Germline CDR1 and CDR2: MNHEY and SVGEGT. CDR3 length: 13 residues. V lost 5 bases to trimming and J lost 3 bases, with 11 bases between them. The CDR3 nucleotides are TGTGCCAGCAGTAAGGACAAGGTCTACGAGCAGTACTTC. Residues: CASSKDKVYEQYF.

J is TRBJ2-1 and V is TRBV29-1; D may correspond to TRBD1 or TRBD2 (6 bases each). V was trimmed by 4 bases and J by 9 bases, leaving 16 bases between them. The CDR3 is 13 amino acids. Germline assignment: CDR1 SQVTM and CDR2 ANQGSEA. The CDR3 region is CSVGQGRRPEQFF. CDR3 DNA: TGCAGCGTTGGGCAGGGGAGGCGGCCTGAGCAGTTCTTC.

This chain links TRBV6-5 with TRBJ1-5; TRBD1 is a possible D gene (5 bases). This CDR3 is built from 14 residues. The V and J ends lost 6 bases and 5 bases respectively, with 14 bases between them. Germline CDR1 reads MNHEY; CDR2 reads SVGAGI. The chain's CDR3 is CASRDGTDDQPQHF. CDR3 bases: TGTGCCAGCAGGGACGGGACGGACGATCAGCCCCAGCATTTT.

This chain uses TRBV7-6 with TRBJ2-1; maybe TRBD1 (6 bases). The CDR3 is 15 amino acids. V lost 4 bases and J 5 bases, leaving 15 bases between the germline ends. Germline-derived CDR1 and CDR2 are SGHVS and FNYEAQ. Here the CDR3 reads CASSSSGQFNNEQFF. Here the CDR3 DNA reads TGTGCCAGCAGCTCTTCAGGACAGTTCAACAATGAGCAGTTCTTC.

The chain carries TRBV11-2 and TRBJ2-3; D not resolved. Trimming cost V 5 bases and J 4 bases, with 10 bases left between them. Germline V gene lookup returns CDR1 SGHAT and CDR2 FQNNGV. The CDR3 extends over 13 amino acids. The CDR3 reads CASSPTIADTQYF. CDR3 sequence (DNA): TGTGCCAGCAGCCCTACTATAGCAGATACGCAGTATTTT.

This clonotype was counted between two and nine times. The chain is built from TRBV11-2 and TRBJ1-2; no clear D gene. V lost 1 base and J 0 bases, leaving 6 bases between the germline ends. The CDR3 consists of 14 residues. Germline V gene data show CDR1 as SGHAT and CDR2 as FQNNGV. For the CDR3, the DNA is TGTGCCAGCAGCTTAGCCCTCTCTAACTATGGCTACACCTTC. Encoded protein: CASSLALSNYGYTF.

This clonotype was picked up a small number of times. V usage is TRBV12-3 or TRBV12-4 and J usage is TRBJ1-6, with 7 nucleotides matching TRBD1. CDR3 length: 13 residues. Trimming at V came to 5 bases and at J to 13 bases, leaving 8 bases not matched to a gene. DNA for the CDR3: TGTGCCAGCAGTCCTCAACCGGGACAGCCCCTCCACTTT. Protein: CASSPQPGQPLHF.

This rearrangement joins TRBV28 to TRBJ2-5, with D possibly TRBD2 on 7 matching bases. V shed 5 bases and J shed 0 bases, with 19 bases lying between them. CDR1 is MDHEN, CDR2 SYDVKM, per germline. There are 17 residues in the CDR3. The DNA for the CDR3 is TGTGCCAGCAGTCAGACACAGGGTCGGGGGGACCAAGAGACCCAGTACTTC. It specifies CASSQTQGRGDQETQYF.

The chain recombines TRBV20-1 with TRBJ1-5; TRBD1 might be the D (5 bases). This CDR3 contains 13 residues. Deletions cut 3 bases from V and 9 bases from J, with 15 bases between. In germline, CDR1 is DFQATT, CDR2 SNEGSKA (reference sequence). In DNA, the CDR3 is TGCAGTGCTAGGGAGACAGTTAAGCCGCCCCAGCATTTT. Translated, it gives CSARETVKPPQHF.

J is TRBJ2-7 and V is TRBV7-2, with 11 bases lining up with TRBD2. This CDR3 is 14 amino acids long. Germline V CDR1 and CDR2: SGHTA, FQGNSA. Trimming at V came to 1 base and at J to 4 bases, leaving 0 bases not matched to a gene. In nucleotides, the CDR3 is TGTGCCAGCAGCTTAGTAGCGGGGGGGTACGAGCAGTACGTC. Its protein product is CASSLVAGGYEQYV.

This clonotype showed up just a few times. J is TRBJ1-1 and V is TRBV7-6; D is undetermined. CDR3 size: 14 residues. Germline V gives CDR1 SGHVS, CDR2 FNYEAQ. V lost 3 bases to trimming and J lost 6 bases, with 14 bases between them. CDR3 sequence: CASSLRTGTAEAFF. Written as DNA, the CDR3 is TGTGCCAGCAGCTTGAGGACGGGAACGGCTGAAGCTTTCTTT.

The table lists this clonotype with a few counts. This sequence joins TRBV19 and TRBJ2-6; either TRBD1 or TRBD2 may supply D (5 bases each). CDR1 and CDR2 (germline): LNHDA, SQIVND (reference sequence). CDR3 length equals 15 residues. V dropped 3 bases and J dropped 2 bases, with 8 bases sitting between them. The CDR3 region is CASSMGTAGANVLTF. The CDR3 DNA is TGTGCCAGTAGTATGGGGACCGCTGGGGCCAACGTCCTGACTTTC.

This clonotype appeared a few times. The J gene is TRBJ2-5, the V gene TRBV6-6, with D uncertain. The CDR3 runs to 17 residues. V was cut by 0 bases and J by 0 bases, with 14 bases left in between. In germline, CDR1 is MNHNY, CDR2 SVGAGI (reference sequence). CDR3 sequence (DNA): TGTGCCAGCAGTTACTCCCAGTTGAGTCTGTACCAAGAGACCCAGTACTTC. Its protein product is CASSYSQLSLYQETQYF.